This T cell receptor beta chain is drawn from a study of blood T cell repertoires in COVID-19. In this sample, this clone turned up once. Trimming left V 7 bases short and J 7 bases short, with 13 bases between. Germline V gene sequence: CDR1 MNHEY, CDR2 SVGAGI. This CDR3 spans 13 amino acids. The protocol was immunoSEQ multiplex PCR, while the TCRdb copy is restricted to in-frame clones and leaves out a portion. Of 400,000 to 450,000 clones in the sample, 70% to 90% were seen once. The source of this sequence is a woman aged 25 to 45 with active or convalescent COVID-19. The sample was peripheral blood. The chain is built from TRBV6-5 and TRBJ1-4, with D possibly TRBD1 on 5 matching bases. The CDR3 here is CASKSQGSEKLFF. DNA for the CDR3: TGTGCCAGCAAAAGCCAGGGATCTGAAAAACTGTTTTTT.